This paragraph reports one T cell receptor (beta chain). Antigen: not known. Reverse transcribing all isolated RNA meant expressed TCRB transcripts were sequenced. Clones were read by immunoSEQ multiplex PCR, and TCRdb kept only the in-frame ones, dropping some. The sample shows under 250,000 clones, roughly 13% of them seen only once. Each donor gave one heparinised blood draw averaging about 116 mL. The authors obtained over 98% purity in all sorted populations. The data originate from a study of beta chain features in type 1 diabetes. As for the study in general: All samples together contributed 90 million to 130 million sorted cells for examination. Whole-study findings and limits: Within the patient group, naive, central memory and Treg TCRB repertoires appeared more similar to each other than within healthy donors.

CDR1 is SQVTM and CDR2 is ANQGSEA in the germline V gene. The V segment lost 4 bases and the J segment 10 bases; nucleotides outside the gene matches: 10. The CDR3 spans 13 residues. Sequencing used naive CD4+ T cells from blood. V and J are TRBV29-1 and TRBJ1-1; TRBD1 aligns across 9 bases. The TCR comes from a woman aged 40 to 49 in good health. In nucleotides, the CDR3 is TGCAGCGTTGCCACCCTCTCGACAGGGGGAGCTTTCTTT. Residues: CSVATLSTGGAFF.